The rows below give T cell receptor beta chains drawn from one sample of a study of blood T cells in healthy people across ages. TCRdb reprocessed the 5' RACE reads with MiXCR, giving one entry per CDR3 protein. The sample yields 800,000 to 1,000,000 distinct CDR3 sequences, 40% to 60% seen once. Specimen: blood. The receptors here all came from a man younger than 45 in good health. The CDR3 runs from the conserved cysteine through the conserved F or W. The D gene is left open where the match is weak. Clone size is stated in some rows and not others, as once, few, many or a class when expanded.

-,TRBV9,15,TRBJ1-6,TRBD1,TGTGCCAGCAGCGCCACGACAGGGGGAAATTCACCCCTCCACTTT,CASSATTGGNSPLHF
few,TRBV6-1,13,TRBJ1-1,-,TGTGCCAGCAGGAAGACAGGAGGCACTGAAGCTTTCTTT,CASRKTGGTEAFF
few,TRBV6-2/TRBV6-3,14,TRBJ2-3,-,TGTGCCAGTTCCCAGACAGGACGCACAGATACGCAGTATTTT,CASSQTGRTDTQYF
few,TRBV5-1,14,TRBJ1-5,-,TGTGCCAGCTCACTTGGGGGGGTCAATCAGCCCCAGCATTTT,CASSLGGVNQPQHF
-,TRBV7-2,17,TRBJ2-3,-,TGTGCCAGCAGCTTAGCGCTCCCTCGAAGCTTCACAGATACGCAGTATTTT,CASSLALPRSFTDTQYF
-,TRBV28,15,TRBJ1-2,TRBD1,TGTGCCAGCAGTTTATCGGACAGGGGGCGGGATGGCTACACCTTC,CASSLSDRGRDGYTF
-,TRBV12-3/TRBV12-4,16,TRBJ2-1,-,TGTGCCAGCAGTTTGGGTCGTCTAGCGAGACGCAATGAGCAGTTCTTC,CASSLGRLARRNEQFF
many,TRBV9,14,TRBJ2-7,-,TGTGCCAGCAGCGTAGTCGGGAGCTCCTACGAGCAGTACTTC,CASSVVGSSYEQYF
-,TRBV10-2,10,TRBJ2-1,-,TGCGCCAGCCTCAATAATGAGCAGTTCTTC,CASLNNEQFF
many,TRBV5-1,17,TRBJ2-1,-,TGCGCCAGCAGCCCACGCCCACAGGGACCCGATACGAATGAGCAGTTCTTC,CASSPRPQGPDTNEQFF
-,TRBV7-9,16,TRBJ1-3,-,TGTGCCAGCAGCTTAGATGCCCCAAGGGACGGAAACACCATATATTTT,CASSLDAPRDGNTIYF
-,TRBV6-1,15,TRBJ1-3,-,TGTGCCAGCAGTGAAGCGCGACTGGCTGGAAACACCATATATTTT,CASSEARLAGNTIYF
-,TRBV7-2,15,TRBJ2-1,-,TGTGCCAGCAGCTTAGGCGGCGGGGACTACAATGAGCAGTTCTTC,CASSLGGGDYNEQFF
-,TRBV6-5,13,TRBJ1-1,-,TGTGCCAGCACCAAGGGGAGGTTCACTGAAGCTTTCTTT,CASTKGRFTEAFF
many,TRBV6-5,14,TRBJ2-7,TRBD1,TGTGCCAGCCGAAGACAGGGGGGCTCCTACGAGCAGTACTTC,CASRRQGGSYEQYF
once,TRBV18,15,TRBJ1-1,-,TGTGCCAGCTCACCGGGGACGGGAACGGACACTGAAGCTTTCTTT,CASSPGTGTDTEAFF
few,TRBV6-1,16,TRBJ2-3,TRBD1,TGTGCCAGCAGTGTTTACGGGACAGGGGGCACAGATACGCAGTATTTT,CASSVYGTGGTDTQYF